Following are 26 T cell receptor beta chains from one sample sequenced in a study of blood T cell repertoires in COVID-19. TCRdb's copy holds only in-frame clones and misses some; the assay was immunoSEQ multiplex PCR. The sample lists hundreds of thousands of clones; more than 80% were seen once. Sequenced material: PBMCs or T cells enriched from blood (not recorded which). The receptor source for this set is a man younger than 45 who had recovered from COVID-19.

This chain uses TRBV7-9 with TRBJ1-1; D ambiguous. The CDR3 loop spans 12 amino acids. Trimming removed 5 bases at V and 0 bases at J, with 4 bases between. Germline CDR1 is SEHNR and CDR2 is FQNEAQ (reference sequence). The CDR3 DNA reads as TGTGCCAGCAGCCGTATGAACACTGAAGCTTTCTTT. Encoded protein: CASSRMNTEAFF. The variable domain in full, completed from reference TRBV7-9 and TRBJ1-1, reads DTGVSQNPRHKITKRGQNVTFRCDPISEHNRLYWYRQTLGQGPEFLTYFQNEAQLEKSRLLSDRFSAERPKGSFSTLEIQRTEQGDSAMYLCASSRMNTEAFFGQGTRLTVV.

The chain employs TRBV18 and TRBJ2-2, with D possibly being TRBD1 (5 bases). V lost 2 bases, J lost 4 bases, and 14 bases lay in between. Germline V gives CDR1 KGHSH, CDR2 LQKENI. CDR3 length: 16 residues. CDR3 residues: CASSPTRQPGTGELFF. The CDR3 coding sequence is TGTGCCAGCTCACCAACAAGACAGCCTGGCACCGGGGAGCTGTTTTTT. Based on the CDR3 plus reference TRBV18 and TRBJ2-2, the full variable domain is NAGVMQNPRHLVRRRGQEARLRCSPMKGHSHVYWYRQLPEEGLKFMVYLQKENIIDESGMPKERFSAEFPKEGPSILRIQQVVRGDSAAYFCASSPTRQPGTGELFFGEGSRLTVL.

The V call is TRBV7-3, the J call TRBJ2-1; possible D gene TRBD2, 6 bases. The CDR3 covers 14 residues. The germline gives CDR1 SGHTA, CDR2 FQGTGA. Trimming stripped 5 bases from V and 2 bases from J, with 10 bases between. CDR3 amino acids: CASSRDLTYNEQFF. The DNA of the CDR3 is TGTGCCAGCAGCCGGGACTTGACCTACAATGAGCAGTTCTTC.

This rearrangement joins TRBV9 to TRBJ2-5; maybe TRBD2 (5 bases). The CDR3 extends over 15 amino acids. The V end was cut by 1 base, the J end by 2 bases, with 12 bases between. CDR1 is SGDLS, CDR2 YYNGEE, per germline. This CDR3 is CASSVSPGSQETQYF. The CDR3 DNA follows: TGTGCCAGCAGCGTATCTCCGGGATCTCAAGAGACCCAGTACTTC. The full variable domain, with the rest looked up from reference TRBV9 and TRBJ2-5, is DSGVTQTPKHLITATGQRVTLRCSPRSGDLSVYWYQQSLDQGLQFLIQYYNGEERAKGNILERFSAQQFPDLHSELNLSSLELGDSALYFCASSVSPGSQETQYFGPGTRLLVL.

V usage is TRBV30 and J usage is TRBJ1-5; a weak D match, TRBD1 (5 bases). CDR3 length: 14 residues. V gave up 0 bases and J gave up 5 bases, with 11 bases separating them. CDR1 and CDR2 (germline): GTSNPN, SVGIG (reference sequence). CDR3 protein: CAWSVPREDQPQHF. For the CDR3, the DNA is TGTGCCTGGAGTGTACCCAGGGAGGATCAGCCCCAGCATTTT.

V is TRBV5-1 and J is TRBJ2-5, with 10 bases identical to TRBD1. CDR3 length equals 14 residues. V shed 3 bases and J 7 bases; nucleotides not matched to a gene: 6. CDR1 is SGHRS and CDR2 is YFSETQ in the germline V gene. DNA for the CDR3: TGCGCCAGCAGCTCCGGGACAGGGGTGGGGACCCAGTACTTC. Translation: CASSSGTGVGTQYF.

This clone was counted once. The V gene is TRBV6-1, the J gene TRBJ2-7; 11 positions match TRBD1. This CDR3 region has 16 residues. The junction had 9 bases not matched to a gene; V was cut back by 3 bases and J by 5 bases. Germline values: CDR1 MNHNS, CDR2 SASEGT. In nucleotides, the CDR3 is TGTGCCAGCAGTGACGTCTTGGGACAGGGGGTGAACGAGCAGTACTTC. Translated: CASSDVLGQGVNEQYF.

CDR3 sequence reads: CASSRRTETEAFF. For the CDR3, the DNA is TGTGCCAGCAGCCGACGGACAGAAACTGAAGCTTTCTTT. The J gene is TRBJ1-1, the V gene TRBV7-8; possibly TRBD1 for D (6 bases). V was cut by 5 bases and J by 5 bases, with 12 bases left in between. Germline assignment: CDR1 SGHVS and CDR2 FQNEAQ. The CDR3 contains 13 residues.

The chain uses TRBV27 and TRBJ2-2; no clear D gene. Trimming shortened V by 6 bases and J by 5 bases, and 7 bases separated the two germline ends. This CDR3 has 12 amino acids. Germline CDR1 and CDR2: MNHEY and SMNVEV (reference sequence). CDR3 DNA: TGTGCCAGCAGCCCCGTTACCGGGGAGCTGTTTTTT. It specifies CASSPVTGELFF.

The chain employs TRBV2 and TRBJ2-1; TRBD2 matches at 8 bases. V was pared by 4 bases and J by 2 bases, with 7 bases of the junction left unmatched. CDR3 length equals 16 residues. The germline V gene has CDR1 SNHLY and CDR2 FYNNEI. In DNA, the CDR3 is TGTGCCAGCAGTGGCCTCGACGGGAGGGCCTACAATGAGCAGTTCTTC. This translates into CASSGLDGRAYNEQFF.

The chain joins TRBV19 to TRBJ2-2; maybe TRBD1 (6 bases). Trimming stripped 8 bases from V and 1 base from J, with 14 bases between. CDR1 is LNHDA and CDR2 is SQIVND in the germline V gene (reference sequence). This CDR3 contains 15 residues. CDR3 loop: CASYPGHLNTGELFF. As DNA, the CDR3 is TGTGCCAGTTATCCGGGACATCTGAACACCGGGGAGCTGTTTTTT. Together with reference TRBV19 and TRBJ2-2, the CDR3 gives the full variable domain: DGGITQSPKYLFRKEGQNVTLSCEQNLNHDAMYWYRQDPGQGLRLIYYSQIVNDFQKGDIAEGYSVSREKKESFPLTVTSAQKNPTAFYLCASYPGHLNTGELFFGEGSRLTVL.

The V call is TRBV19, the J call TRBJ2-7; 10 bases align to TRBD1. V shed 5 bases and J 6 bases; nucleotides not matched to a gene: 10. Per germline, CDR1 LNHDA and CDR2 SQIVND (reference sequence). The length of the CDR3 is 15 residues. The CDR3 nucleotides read TGTGCCAGTAGTGCTGGGGGGACAGGGGAGCGCGAGCAGTACTTC. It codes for CASSAGGTGEREQYF. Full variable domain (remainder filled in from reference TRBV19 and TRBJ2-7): DGGITQSPKYLFRKEGQNVTLSCEQNLNHDAMYWYRQDPGQGLRLIYYSQIVNDFQKGDIAEGYSVSREKKESFPLTVTSAQKNPTAFYLCASSAGGTGEREQYFGPGTRLTVT.

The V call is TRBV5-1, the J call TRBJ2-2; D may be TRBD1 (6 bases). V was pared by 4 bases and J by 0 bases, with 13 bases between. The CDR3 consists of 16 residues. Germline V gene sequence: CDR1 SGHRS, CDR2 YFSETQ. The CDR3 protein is CASSITDSPNTGELFF. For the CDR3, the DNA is TGCGCCAGCAGCATCACGGACAGTCCGAACACCGGGGAGCTGTTTTTT.

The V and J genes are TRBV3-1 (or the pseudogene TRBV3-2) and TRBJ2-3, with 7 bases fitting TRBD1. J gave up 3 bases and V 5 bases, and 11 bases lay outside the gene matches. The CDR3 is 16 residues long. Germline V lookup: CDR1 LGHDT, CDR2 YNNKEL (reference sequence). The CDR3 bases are TGTGCCAGCAGCAAGAGAAGGACAGGATCTACAGATACGCAGTATTTT. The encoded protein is CASSKRRTGSTDTQYF.

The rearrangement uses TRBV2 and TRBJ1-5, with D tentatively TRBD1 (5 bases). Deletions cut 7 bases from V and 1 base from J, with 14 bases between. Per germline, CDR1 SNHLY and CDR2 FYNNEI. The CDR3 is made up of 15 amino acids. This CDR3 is CASMGGDVSNQPQHF. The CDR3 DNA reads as TGTGCCAGCATGGGGGGGGATGTAAGCAATCAGCCCCAGCATTTT.

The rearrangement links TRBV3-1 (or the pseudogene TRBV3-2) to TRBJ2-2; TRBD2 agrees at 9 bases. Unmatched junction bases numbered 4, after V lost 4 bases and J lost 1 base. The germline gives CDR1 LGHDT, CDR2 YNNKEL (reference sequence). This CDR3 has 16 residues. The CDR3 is CASSRLAGENTGELFF. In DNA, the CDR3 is TGTGCCAGCAGCCGCTTAGCGGGAGAGAACACCGGGGAGCTGTTTTTT.

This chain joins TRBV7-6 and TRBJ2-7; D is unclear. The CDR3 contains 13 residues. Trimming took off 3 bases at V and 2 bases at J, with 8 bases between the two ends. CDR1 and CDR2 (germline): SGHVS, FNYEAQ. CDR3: CASSFGGPYEQYF. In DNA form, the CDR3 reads TGTGCCAGCAGCTTTGGCGGCCCCTACGAGCAGTACTTC.

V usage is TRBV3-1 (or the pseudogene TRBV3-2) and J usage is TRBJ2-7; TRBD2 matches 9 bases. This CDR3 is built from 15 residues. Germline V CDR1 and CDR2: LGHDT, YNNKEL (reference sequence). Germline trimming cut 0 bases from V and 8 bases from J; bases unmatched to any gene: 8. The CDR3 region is CASSQEISGSGKQYF. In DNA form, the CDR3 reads TGTGCCAGCAGCCAAGAAATTAGCGGGAGCGGCAAGCAGTACTTC.

The CDR3 DNA is TGCCCGTCCTACGAGCAGTACTTC. Amino acids: CPSYEQYF. The chain carries TRBV23-1 and TRBJ2-7; no definite D call. TRBV23-1 is designated an ORF whose function remains uncertain. CDR3 length equals 8 residues.

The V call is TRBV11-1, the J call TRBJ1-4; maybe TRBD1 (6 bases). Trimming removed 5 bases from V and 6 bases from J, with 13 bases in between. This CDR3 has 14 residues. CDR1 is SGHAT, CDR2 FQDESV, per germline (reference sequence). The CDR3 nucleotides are TGTGCCAGCAGCAACACAGGGTCAGATGAAAAACTGTTTTTT. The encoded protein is CASSNTGSDEKLFF.

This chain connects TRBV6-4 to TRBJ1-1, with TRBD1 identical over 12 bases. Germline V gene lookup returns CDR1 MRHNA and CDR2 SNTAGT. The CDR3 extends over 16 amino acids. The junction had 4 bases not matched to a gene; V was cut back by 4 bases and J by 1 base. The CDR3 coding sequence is TGTGCCAGCAGTGCGGGGACAGGGGGCACGAACACTGAAGCTTTCTTT. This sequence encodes CASSAGTGGTNTEAFF.

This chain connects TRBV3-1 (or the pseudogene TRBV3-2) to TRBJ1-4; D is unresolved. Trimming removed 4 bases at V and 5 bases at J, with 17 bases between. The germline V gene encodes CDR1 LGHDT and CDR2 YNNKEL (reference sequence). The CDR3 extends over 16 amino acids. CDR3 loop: CASSPGGGFLNEKLFF. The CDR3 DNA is TGTGCCAGCAGCCCCGGCGGAGGGTTTTTGAATGAAAAACTGTTTTTT.

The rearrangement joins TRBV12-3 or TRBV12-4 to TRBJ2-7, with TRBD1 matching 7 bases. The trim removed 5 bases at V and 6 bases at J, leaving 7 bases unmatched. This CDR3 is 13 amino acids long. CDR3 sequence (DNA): TGTGCCAGCAGTGACCACAGGGGCGGCGAGCAGTACTTC. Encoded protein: CASSDHRGGEQYF.

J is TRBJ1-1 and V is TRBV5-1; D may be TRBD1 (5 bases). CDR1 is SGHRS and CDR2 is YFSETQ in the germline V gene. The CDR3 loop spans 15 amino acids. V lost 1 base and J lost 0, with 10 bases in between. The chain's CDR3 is CASSLWEGMNTEAFF. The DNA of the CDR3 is TGCGCCAGCAGCTTGTGGGAGGGGATGAACACTGAAGCTTTCTTT.

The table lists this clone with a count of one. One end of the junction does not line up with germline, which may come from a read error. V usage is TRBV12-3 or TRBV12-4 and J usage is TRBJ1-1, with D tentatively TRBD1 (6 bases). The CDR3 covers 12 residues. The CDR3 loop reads CASSSPTGEGFF. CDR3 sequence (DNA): TGTGCCAGCAGTTCCCCGACAGGCGAAGGTTTCTTT.

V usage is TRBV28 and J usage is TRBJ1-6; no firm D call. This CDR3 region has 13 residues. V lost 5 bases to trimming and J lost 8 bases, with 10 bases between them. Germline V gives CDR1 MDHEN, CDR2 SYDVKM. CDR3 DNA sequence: TGTGCCAGCAGTCGGGAGGGCTATTCACCCCTCCACTTT. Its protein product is CASSREGYSPLHF.